These T cell receptor beta chains were read from a single sample in a study of spatial heterogeneity in lung cancer. TCRdb redid the calling of the 5' RACE reads with MiXCR, one entry per CDR3 protein. The sample consists of about 18,000 distinct CDR3 sequences, around 6.8% of them appearing once. This specimen consisted of lung tumor tissue, obtained at surgery. The receptor set was obtained from a male donor with early-stage non-small cell lung cancer. Both conserved end residues are part of each CDR3. A D gene is named only where the DNA matches it firmly. Only some rows state a clone size, as once, few, many or a class for expanded clones.

TRBV12-3/TRBV12-4,TRBJ1-6,NA,many,TGTGCCAGCAGTTTAGCGCTTCTTGTAGGGGGTGGTTCACCCCTCCACTTT,CASSLALLVGGGSPLHF
TRBV10-2,TRBJ1-1,TRBD1,few,TGCGCCAGCAGGGGACAGGGGCGGGAAAACACTGAAGCTTTCTTT,CASRGQGRENTEAFF
TRBV5-1,TRBJ2-1,TRBD2,few,TGCGCCAGCAGCTACCCTTCTGGAGCGGGGGGTGGGTATGAGCAGTTCTTC,CASSYPSGAGGGYEQFF
TRBV6-4,TRBJ2-3,NA,many,TGTGCCAGCCTTGATCCCAGCACAGATACGCAGTATTTT,CASLDPSTDTQYF
TRBV2,TRBJ1-1,NA,many,TGTGCCAGCAGTGTCGGGACGCGGATCAACACTGAAGCTTTCTTT,CASSVGTRINTEAFF
TRBV28,TRBJ2-7,NA,NA,TGTGCCAGCAGTGGGGAAACCCTGAGGGAGCAGTACTTC,CASSGETLREQYF
TRBV6-6,TRBJ1-1,TRBD1,many,TGTGCCAGCAGACCCGACAGGGCCTGGGGAGCTTTCTTT,CASRPDRAWGAFF
TRBV12-3/TRBV12-4,TRBJ1-3,NA,many,TGTGCCAGCAGTATACTGCCCCAAACGGGAATCGGAAACACCATATATTTT,CASSILPQTGIGNTIYF
TRBV7-2,TRBJ2-2,NA,NA,TGTGCCAGCAGCTCCGCGAGGGCCGGCACCGGGGAGCTGTTTTTT,CASSSARAGTGELFF
TRBV5-5,TRBJ1-5,TRBD1,many,TGTGCCAGCAGCTTGATACAGGGGAATAGCAATCAGCCCCAGCATTTT,CASSLIQGNSNQPQHF
TRBV2,TRBJ1-1,TRBD1,many,TGTGCCAGCAGCCTCGACAGGGACAACACTGAAGCTTTCTTT,CASSLDRDNTEAFF
TRBV7-2,TRBJ2-2,NA,few,TGTGCCAGCAGCTCGTCGATAGTGAGGGCGAACACCGGGGAGCTGTTTTTT,CASSSSIVRANTGELFF
TRBV5-1,TRBJ2-1,TRBD2,NA,TGCGCCAGCAGCGGGTTACTAGCGGGGGCGCACAATGAGCAGTTCTTC,CASSGLLAGAHNEQFF
TRBV5-1,TRBJ2-5,TRBD1,many,TGCGCCAGCAGCAGTAGACAGGGGGAGACCCAGTACTTC,CASSSRQGETQYF
TRBV5-1,TRBJ2-4,NA,many,TGCGCCAGCAGCTACGCAGTGGGGAACGCCAAAAACATTCAGTACTTC,CASSYAVGNAKNIQYF
TRBV5-5,TRBJ1-2,NA,few,TGTGCCAGCAGCCGGAGGCCTGATAACTATGGCTACACCTTC,CASSRRPDNYGYTF
TRBV6-2/TRBV6-3,TRBJ1-2,NA,many,TGTGCCAGCAGTTCCCCCGTCGATGGCTACACCTTC,CASSSPVDGYTF
TRBV20-1,TRBJ1-6,NA,NA,TGCAGTGCTAGAGGGGGGCGGAGTAGATCACCCCTCCACTTT,CSARGGRSRSPLHF
TRBV20-1,TRBJ1-5,NA,many,TGCAGTGCTAGAGTAGACGGGGGAGCAGGGCCCCAGCATTTT,CSARVDGGAGPQHF
TRBV9,TRBJ1-2,NA,many,TGTGCCAGCAGCGTAGACCCCGGACCGGGCTATGGCTACACCTTC,CASSVDPGPGYGYTF
TRBV5-4,TRBJ1-1,NA,many,TGTGCCAGCAGCTTGGAGGGGACTATGAACACTGAAGCTTTCTTT,CASSLEGTMNTEAFF
TRBV7-2,TRBJ1-5,NA,many,TGTGCCAGCAGCATACGAAGAGGGGTCGAGCAGCCCCAGCATTTT,CASSIRRGVEQPQHF
TRBV24-1,TRBJ2-2,NA,few,TGTGCCACCTGGGGATCGGGTACCGGGGAGCTGTTTTTT,CATWGSGTGELFF
TRBV29-1,TRBJ2-3,NA,NA,TGCAGCGTTTGCAGGTTTTCTAGCACAGATACGCAGTATTTT,CSVCRFSSTDTQYF
TRBV29-1,TRBJ1-3,NA,many,TGCAGCGCAGGGGTTGGTGGAAACACCATATATTTT,CSAGVGGNTIYF
TRBV12-3/TRBV12-4,TRBJ2-3,NA,many,TGTGCCAGCAGTTTATATACGACGGCAGATACGCAGTATTTT,CASSLYTTADTQYF
TRBV12-3/TRBV12-4,TRBJ2-7,TRBD2,few,TGTGCCAGCACCCCGACTAGCGGGGGGGCCTACGAGCAGTACTTC,CASTPTSGGAYEQYF
TRBV7-2,TRBJ2-1,NA,medium-sized,TGTGCCAGCAGCCCGAGTTGGTCCAGGGCAGGGAATGAGCAGTTCTTC,CASSPSWSRAGNEQFF
TRBV6-6,TRBJ2-5,NA,few,TGTGCCAGCAACCGAAACAGGGACGAGACCCAGTACTTC,CASNRNRDETQYF
TRBV7-3,TRBJ2-2,TRBD2,many,TGTGCCAGCAGCCCCACCGGGACTAGGAGAGGAACCGGGGAGCTGTTTTTT,CASSPTGTRRGTGELFF
TRBV7-9,TRBJ2-1,NA,few,TGTGCCAGCGGATTTACCCCTACAAATGAGCAGTTCTTC,CASGFTPTNEQFF
TRBV7-9,TRBJ2-7,NA,many,TGTGCCAGCAGCGGTGGACAGAGCCGCTACGAGCAGTACTTC,CASSGGQSRYEQYF
TRBV6-2/TRBV6-3,TRBJ2-1,NA,NA,TGTGCCAGCAGGCAGAGCTTAGGAACTGAGCAGTTCTTC,CASRQSLGTEQFF
TRBV7-9,TRBJ2-7,TRBD2,few,TGTGCCAGCAGCTCCGATGGGGGTGTGGGGAGGGCTTCCTACGAGCAGTACTTC,CASSSDGGVGRASYEQYF
TRBV11-2,TRBJ1-1,NA,NA,TGTGCCAGCAGCCACTTCGTCCGGGGGCAGAACACTGAAGCTTTCTTT,CASSHFVRGQNTEAFF
TRBV7-2,TRBJ2-7,NA,few,TGTGCCAGCAGCTTAGATGTCGGGGGAGGAAGCGAGCAGTACTTC,CASSLDVGGGSEQYF
TRBV7-9,TRBJ1-1,TRBD1,many,TGTGCCAGCAGCCAGTCACAGGGGGACACTGAAGCTTTCTTT,CASSQSQGDTEAFF
TRBV6-2/TRBV6-3,TRBJ1-5,NA,medium-sized,TGTGCCAGCAGTTACGGGGGAAGCCGCAATCAGCCCCAGCATTTT,CASSYGGSRNQPQHF
TRBV18,TRBJ1-1,NA,many,TGTGCCAGCTCACCAAGGAACACTGAAGCTTTCTTT,CASSPRNTEAFF
TRBV5-1,TRBJ2-4,NA,many,TGCGCCAGCAGCGACCCATCAGGAGGAAACATTCAGTACTTC,CASSDPSGGNIQYF
TRBV7-2,TRBJ2-3,TRBD1,many,TGTGCCAGCAGCCCCCACATCCCACAGGGGGCCATTGATACGCAGTATTTT,CASSPHIPQGAIDTQYF
TRBV6-2/TRBV6-3,TRBJ1-5,TRBD1,many,TGTGCCAGCAGTCCCTTCGGGACAGGGCCCAATCAGCCCCAGCATTTT,CASSPFGTGPNQPQHF
TRBV7-1,TRBJ1-1,NA,few,TGTGCCAGCAGCCTCATGACTCAGGTACGCCACACTGAAGCTTTCTTT,CASSLMTQVRHTEAFF
TRBV9,TRBJ2-5,NA,NA,TGTGCCAGCAGCGTAGCAGGGCGGGAGACCCAGTACTTC,CASSVAGRETQYF
TRBV5-1,TRBJ2-7,NA,NA,TGCGCCAGCAGCTCACTACAGATGAAGGACGAGCAGTACTTC,CASSSLQMKDEQYF
TRBV2,TRBJ1-2,TRBD1,medium-sized,TGTGCCAGCAGGGAAGGACAGGCGTCCTATGGCTACACCTTC,CASREGQASYGYTF
TRBV20-1,TRBJ2-2,NA,many,TGCAGTGCTAGAGGAACCTCGAACACCGGGGAGCTGTTTTTT,CSARGTSNTGELFF
TRBV7-3,TRBJ2-5,TRBD1,many,TGTGCCAGCAGCTTCCCGGACAGGGAAGGAATGCAAGAGACCCAGTACTTC,CASSFPDREGMQETQYF
TRBV27,TRBJ1-1,NA,many,TGTGCCAGCAGTTTTGCGAGGGGTGAAGCTTTCTTT,CASSFARGEAFF
TRBV7-6,TRBJ1-3,NA,many,TGTGCCAGCAGCCCCCCGGGGTATGGAAACACCATATATTTT,CASSPPGYGNTIYF
TRBV5-8,TRBJ1-1,NA,medium-sized,TGTGCCAGCTCCAGGGTACGGAACACTGAAGCTTTCTTT,CASSRVRNTEAFF
TRBV4-2,TRBJ2-5,NA,NA,TGTGCCAGCAGCCAAGGGGAGGCCGAGACCCAGTACTTC,CASSQGEAETQYF
TRBV11-1,TRBJ2-5,TRBD2,NA,TGTGCCAGCAGCTTAATGCGGGGGGGCTTGGAGACCCAGTACTTC,CASSLMRGGLETQYF
TRBV30,TRBJ1-1,NA,many,TGTGCCTGGAGTTCTACAGGGTGGGGTACTGAAGCTTTCTTT,CAWSSTGWGTEAFF
TRBV20-1,TRBJ1-2,NA,many,TGCAGTGCTAGAGGTCGCGGCTATGACGACTATGGCTACACCTTC,CSARGRGYDDYGYTF
TRBV6-5,TRBJ1-1,NA,many,TGTGCCAGCAGTTACTCGGCGGGGCAGGGGCCAATGAACACTGAAGCTTTCTTT,CASSYSAGQGPMNTEAFF
TRBV29-1,TRBJ1-3,NA,many,TGCAGCGTCACAGGGTACGGAAACACCATATATTTT,CSVTGYGNTIYF